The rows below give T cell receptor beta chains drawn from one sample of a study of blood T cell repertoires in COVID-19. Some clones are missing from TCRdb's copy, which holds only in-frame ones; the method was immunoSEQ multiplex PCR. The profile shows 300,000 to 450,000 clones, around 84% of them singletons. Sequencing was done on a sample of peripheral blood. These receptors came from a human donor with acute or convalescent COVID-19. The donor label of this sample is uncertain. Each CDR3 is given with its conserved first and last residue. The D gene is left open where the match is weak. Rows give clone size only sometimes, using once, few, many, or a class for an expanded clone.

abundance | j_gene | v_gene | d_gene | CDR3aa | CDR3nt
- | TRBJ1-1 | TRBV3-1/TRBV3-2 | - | CASGPRDTRLSAFF | TGTGCCAGCGGGCCTCGGGACACCCGTCTGTCAGCTTTCTTT
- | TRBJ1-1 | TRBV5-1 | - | CASSLSSAGRPEAFF | TGCGCCAGCAGCCTGAGTAGTGCAGGGCGGCCTGAAGCTTTCTTT
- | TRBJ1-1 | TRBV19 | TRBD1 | CASSTLTTGRTEAFF | TGTGCCAGTAGTACTCTCACGACAGGGAGGACTGAAGCTTTCTTT
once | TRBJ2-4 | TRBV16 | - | CASSQSSGLGAKNIQYF | TGTGCCAGCAGCCAATCTTCAGGTTTGGGAGCCAAAAACATTCAGTACTTC
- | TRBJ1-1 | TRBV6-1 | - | CASSERAGAYTEAFF | TGTGCCAGCAGTGAAAGGGCGGGGGCTTACACTGAAGCTTTCTTT
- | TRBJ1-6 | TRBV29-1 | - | CSVHSGVPNSPLHF | TGCAGCGTTCACTCCGGGGTACCTAATTCACCCCTCCACTTT
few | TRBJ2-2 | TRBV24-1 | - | CATMARTNTGELFF | TGTGCCACCATGGCCAGGACGAACACCGGGGAGCTGTTTTTT
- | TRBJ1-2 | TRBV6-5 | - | CASSYSTGNYGYTF | TGTGCCAGCAGTTACTCGACCGGGAACTATGGCTACACCTTC
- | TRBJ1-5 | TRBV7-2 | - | CASSSQGSTQPQHF | TGTGCCAGCAGCTCCCAGGGTTCCACTCAGCCCCAGCATTTT
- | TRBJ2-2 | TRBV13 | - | CASSFSPQGELFF | TGTGCCAGCAGCTTCTCTCCACAAGGGGAGCTGTTTTTT
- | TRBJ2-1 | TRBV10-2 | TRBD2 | CASRVAGGLNEQFF | TGCGCCAGCAGAGTAGCGGGGGGGCTAAATGAGCAGTTCTTC
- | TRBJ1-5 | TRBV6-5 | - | CASWTARLSNQPQHF | TGTGCCAGCTGGACAGCCCGACTTAGCAATCAGCCCCAGCATTTT
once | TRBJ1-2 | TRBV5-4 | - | CASSPDRGYGYTF | TGTGCCAGCAGCCCTGACCGAGGTTATGGCTACACCTTC
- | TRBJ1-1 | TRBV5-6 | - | CASKQGGSTEAFF | TGTGCCAGTAAACAGGGAGGGAGCACTGAAGCTTTCTTT
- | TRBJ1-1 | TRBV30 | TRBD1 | CAWSAGQGGNTEAFF | TGTGCCTGGAGTGCCGGACAGGGGGGGAACACTGAAGCTTTCTTT
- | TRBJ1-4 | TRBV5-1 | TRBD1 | CASSYGDRDGQKLFF | TGCGCCAGCAGCTACGGAGACAGGGACGGGCAAAAACTGTTTTTT
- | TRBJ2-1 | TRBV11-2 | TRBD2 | CASSYIAGTSGRRNNEQFF | TGTGCCAGCAGCTACATAGCCGGGACTAGCGGGAGGCGAAACAATGAGCAGTTCTTC
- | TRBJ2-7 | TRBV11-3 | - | CASSLRGGSYEQYF | TGTGCCAGCAGCTTGAGGGGGGGATCCTACGAGCAGTACTTC
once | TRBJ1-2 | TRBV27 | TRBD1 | CASSATGNYGYTF | TGTGCCAGCAGTGCGACAGGGAACTATGGCTACACCTTC
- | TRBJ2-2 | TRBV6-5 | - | CATPVGGSNTGELFF | TGTGCCACCCCGGTGGGGGGTTCGAACACCGGGGAGCTGTTTTTT
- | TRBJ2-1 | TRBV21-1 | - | CASSMGLGEQFF | TGTGCCAGCAGCATGGGACTAGGAGAGCAGTTCTTC
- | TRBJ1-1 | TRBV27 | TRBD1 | CASSRTGSEAFF | TGTGCCAGCAGTAGGACAGGGAGTGAAGCTTTCTTT
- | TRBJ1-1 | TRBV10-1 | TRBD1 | CASSPRTGGSRTEAFF | TGCGCCAGCAGTCCCCGGACAGGGGGCTCGAGGACTGAAGCTTTCTTT
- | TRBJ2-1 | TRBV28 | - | CASSKTGDNEQFF | TGTGCCAGCAGTAAGACGGGGGACAATGAGCAGTTCTTC
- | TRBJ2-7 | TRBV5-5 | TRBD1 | CASSHRQGAYEQYF | TGTGCCAGCAGCCATAGACAGGGGGCCTACGAGCAGTACTTC
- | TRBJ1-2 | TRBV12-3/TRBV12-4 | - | CASREQGPGYTF | TGTGCCAGCAGGGAACAGGGCCCGGGCTACACCTTC
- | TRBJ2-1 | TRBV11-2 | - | CASSSPPPVWEQFF | TGTGCCAGCAGCTCGCCCCCACCGGTTTGGGAGCAGTTCTTC
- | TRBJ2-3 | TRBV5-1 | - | CASKSQGGQRTDTQYF | TGCGCCAGCAAAAGCCAGGGAGGCCAACGGACTGATACGCAGTATTTT